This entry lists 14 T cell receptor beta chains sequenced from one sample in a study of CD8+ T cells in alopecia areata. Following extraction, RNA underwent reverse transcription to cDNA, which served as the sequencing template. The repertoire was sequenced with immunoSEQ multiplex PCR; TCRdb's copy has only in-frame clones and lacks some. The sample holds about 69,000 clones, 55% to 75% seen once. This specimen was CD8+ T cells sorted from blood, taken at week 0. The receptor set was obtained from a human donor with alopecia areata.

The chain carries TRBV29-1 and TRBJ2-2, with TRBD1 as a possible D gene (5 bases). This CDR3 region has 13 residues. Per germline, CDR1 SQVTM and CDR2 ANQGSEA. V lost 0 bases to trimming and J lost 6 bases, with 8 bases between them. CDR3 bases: TGCAGCGTTGAAGACAGGGTTCCCGGGGAGCTGTTTTTT. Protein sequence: CSVEDRVPGELFF.

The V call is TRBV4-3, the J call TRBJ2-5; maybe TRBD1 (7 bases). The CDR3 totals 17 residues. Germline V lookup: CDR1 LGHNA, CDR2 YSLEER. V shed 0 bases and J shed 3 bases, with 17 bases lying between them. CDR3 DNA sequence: TGCGCCAGCAGCCAAGATATCGGAGGGACAGCAAAAGAGACCCAGTACTTC. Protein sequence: CASSQDIGGTAKETQYF.

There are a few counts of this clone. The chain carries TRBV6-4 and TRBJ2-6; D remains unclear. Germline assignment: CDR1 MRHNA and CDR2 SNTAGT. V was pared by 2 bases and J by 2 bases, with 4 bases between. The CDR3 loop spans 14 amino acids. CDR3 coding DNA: TGTGCCAGCAGTGACAGCACTGGGGCCAACGTCCTGACTTTC. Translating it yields CASSDSTGANVLTF.

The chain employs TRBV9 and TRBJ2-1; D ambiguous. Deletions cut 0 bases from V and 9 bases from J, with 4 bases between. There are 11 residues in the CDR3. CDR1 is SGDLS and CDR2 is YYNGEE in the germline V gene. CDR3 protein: CASSVAVEQFF. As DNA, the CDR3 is TGTGCCAGCAGCGTAGCGGTTGAGCAGTTCTTC.

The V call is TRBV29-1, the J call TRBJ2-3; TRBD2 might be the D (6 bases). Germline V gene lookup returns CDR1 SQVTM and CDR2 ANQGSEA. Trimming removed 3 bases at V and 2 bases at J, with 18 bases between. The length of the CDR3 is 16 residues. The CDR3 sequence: CSVEGTDGYVTDTQYF. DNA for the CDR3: TGCAGCGTTGAGGGGACTGACGGCTACGTCACAGATACGCAGTATTTT.

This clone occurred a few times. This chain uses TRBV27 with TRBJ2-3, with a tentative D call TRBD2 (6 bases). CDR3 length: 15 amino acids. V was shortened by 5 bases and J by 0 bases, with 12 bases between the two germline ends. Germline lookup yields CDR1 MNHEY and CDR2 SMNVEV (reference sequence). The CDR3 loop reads CASSQRLGSTDTQYF. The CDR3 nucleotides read TGTGCCAGCAGTCAAAGACTAGGAAGCACAGATACGCAGTATTTT.

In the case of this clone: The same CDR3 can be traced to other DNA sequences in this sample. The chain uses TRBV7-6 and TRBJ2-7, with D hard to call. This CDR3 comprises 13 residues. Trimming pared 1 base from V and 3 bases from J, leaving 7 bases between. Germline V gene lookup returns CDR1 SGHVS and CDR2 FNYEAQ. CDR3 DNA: TGTGCCAGCAGCTTAGGGCGGAGCTACGAGCAGTACTTC. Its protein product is CASSLGRSYEQYF.

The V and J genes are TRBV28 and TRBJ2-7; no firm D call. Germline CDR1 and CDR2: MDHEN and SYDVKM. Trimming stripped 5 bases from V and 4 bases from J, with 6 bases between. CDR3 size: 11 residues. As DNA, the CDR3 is TGTGCCAGCAGTGAAGAGTACGAGCAGTACTTC. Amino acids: CASSEEYEQYF.

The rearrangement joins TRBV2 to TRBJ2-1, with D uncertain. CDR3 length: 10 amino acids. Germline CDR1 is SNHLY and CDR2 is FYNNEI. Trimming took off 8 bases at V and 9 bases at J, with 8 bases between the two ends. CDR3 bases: TGTGCCAGCGTGCTGGGTGAGCAGTTCTTC. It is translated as CASVLGEQFF. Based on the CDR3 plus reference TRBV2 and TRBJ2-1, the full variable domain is EPEVTQTPSHQVTQMGQEVILRCVPISNHLYFYWYRQILGQKVEFLVSFYNNEISEKSEIFDDQFSVERPDGSNFTLKIRSTKLEDSAMYFCASVLGEQFFGPGTRLTVL.

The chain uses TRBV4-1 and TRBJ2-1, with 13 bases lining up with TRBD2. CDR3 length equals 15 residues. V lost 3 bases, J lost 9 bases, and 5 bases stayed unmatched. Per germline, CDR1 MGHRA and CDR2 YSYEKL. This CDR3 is CASSQGLAGWGEQFF. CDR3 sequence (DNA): TGCGCCAGCAGCCAGGGACTAGCGGGATGGGGTGAGCAGTTCTTC.

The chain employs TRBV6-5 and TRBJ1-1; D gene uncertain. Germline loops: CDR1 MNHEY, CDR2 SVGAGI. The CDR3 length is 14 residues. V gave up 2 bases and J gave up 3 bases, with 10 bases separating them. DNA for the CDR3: TGTGCCAGCAGTTACGTGGGGAGGGACACTGAAGCTTTCTTT. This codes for CASSYVGRDTEAFF.

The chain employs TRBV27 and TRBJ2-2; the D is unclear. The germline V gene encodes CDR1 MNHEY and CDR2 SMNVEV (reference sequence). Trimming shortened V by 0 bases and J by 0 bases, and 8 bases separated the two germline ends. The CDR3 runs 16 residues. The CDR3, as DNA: TGTGCCAGCAGTTTATCGGGTATGCCGAACACCGGGGAGCTGTTTTTT. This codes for CASSLSGMPNTGELFF.

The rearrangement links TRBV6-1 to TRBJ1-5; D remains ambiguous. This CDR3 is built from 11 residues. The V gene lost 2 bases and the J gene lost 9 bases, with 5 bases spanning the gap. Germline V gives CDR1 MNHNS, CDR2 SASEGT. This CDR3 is CASSELWPQHF. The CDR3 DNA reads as TGTGCCAGCAGTGAACTGTGGCCCCAGCATTTT.

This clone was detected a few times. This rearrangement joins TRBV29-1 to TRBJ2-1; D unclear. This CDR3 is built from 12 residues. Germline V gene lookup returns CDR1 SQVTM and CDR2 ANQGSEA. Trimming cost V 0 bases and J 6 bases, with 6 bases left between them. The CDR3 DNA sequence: TGCAGCGTTGAAGATCTTAGCAATGAGCAGTTCTTC. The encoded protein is CSVEDLSNEQFF.